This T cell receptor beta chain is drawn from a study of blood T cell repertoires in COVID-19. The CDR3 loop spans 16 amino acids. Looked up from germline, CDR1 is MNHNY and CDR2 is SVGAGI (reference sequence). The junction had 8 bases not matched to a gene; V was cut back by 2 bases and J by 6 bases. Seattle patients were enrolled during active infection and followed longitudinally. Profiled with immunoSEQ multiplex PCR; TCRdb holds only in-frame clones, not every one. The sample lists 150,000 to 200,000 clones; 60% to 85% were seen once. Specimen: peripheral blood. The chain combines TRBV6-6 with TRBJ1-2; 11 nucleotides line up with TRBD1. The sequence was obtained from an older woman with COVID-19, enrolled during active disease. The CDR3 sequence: CASSYARTGGSDGYTF. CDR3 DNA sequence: TGTGCCAGCAGTTACGCTAGGACAGGGGGCTCAGATGGCTACACCTTC.